The T cell receptor (beta chain) under discussion was sequenced for a study of shared clonotypes between healthy human individuals. TCRdb keeps only in-frame clones here, not all; method: immunoSEQ multiplex PCR. The sample holds around 370,000 clones, roughly 96% seen once. V lost 6 bases and J 7 bases, leaving 16 bases between the germline ends. The germline V gene encodes CDR1 MGHDK and CDR2 SYGVNS. The CDR3 contains 14 residues. The sequencing sample was made of memory CD8+ T cells sorted from blood. Subset noted: CD45RO+ cells pooled with CCR7-negative TemRA cells. This receptor was obtained from a man aged 25 to 40 in good health. The chain has TRBV25-1 and TRBJ2-1; D is unclear. The CDR3 reads CASSPLLGWNEQFF. The DNA for the CDR3 is TGTGCCAGCAGCCCCCTGTTGGGGTGGAATGAGCAGTTCTTC.